This T cell receptor (beta chain) originates from a study of blood T cell repertoires in COVID-19. Study in general: Researchers got acute and convalescent COVID-19 samples from the United States, Italy and Spain. From T cells, B-cell-depleted T cells, or PBMCs came the material, which was cDNA or gDNA.

Two negative PCRs, clearance, or symptom resolution characterized the recovered Cohort 3 donors. Some clones are missing from TCRdb's copy, which holds only in-frame ones; the method was immunoSEQ multiplex PCR. Here the sample spans some 460,000 clones, roughly nine tenths being singletons. The ends were cut back, 5 bases at V and 0 bases at J, with 22 bases in the middle. The length of the CDR3 is 19 residues. Germline V gives CDR1 SGHTA, CDR2 FQGNSA. Sample: PBMCs or T cells enriched from blood (not recorded which). The chain employs TRBV7-2 and TRBJ2-2, with D perhaps matching TRBD2 (6 bases). The sequence came from a woman aged 18-29 years who had recovered from COVID-19. The CDR3 protein is CASSTREWVARSNTGELFF. DNA of the CDR3: TGTGCCAGCAGCACCCGGGAGTGGGTAGCGCGTTCGAACACCGGGGAGCTGTTTTTT.